This T cell receptor beta chain was recorded in a study of blood T cell repertoires in COVID-19. The method was immunoSEQ multiplex PCR; TCRdb's version includes in-frame clones alone and lacks a portion of them. The sample has fewer than 250,000 clones, 83% seen once; the top ten hold nearly 5%. Cohort placement rested on clinical history that participants reported themselves. V was clipped by 0 bases and J by 5 bases, with 17 bases between them. The CDR3 is 16 residues long. Looked up from germline, CDR1 is SGHRS and CDR2 is YFSETQ. Sequenced: PBMCs or T cells enriched from blood (not recorded which). The clonotype was recovered from a woman aged 45 to 65 who had been exposed to COVID-19. This sequence joins TRBV5-1 and TRBJ2-5, with a weak D call TRBD1 (6 bases). DNA of the CDR3: TGCGCCAGCAGCTTGGCCAATTGGGGGCAGGGGGAGACCCAGTACTTC. It specifies CASSLANWGQGETQYF.